The sequence of this TCR beta chain was determined in a study of blood T cell repertoires in COVID-19. Study summary: Samples taken during acute and convalescent COVID-19 were collected in the United States, Italy and Spain. Nucleic acid was either cDNA or gDNA, and it came from T cells, B-cell-depleted T cells, or PBMCs.

V dropped 10 bases and J dropped 2; count of bases not matched to a gene: 10. Germline assignment: CDR1 LNHDA and CDR2 SQIVND (reference sequence). CDR3 length: 14 residues. Libraries were prepared by immunoSEQ multiplex PCR; TCRdb keeps only in-frame clonotypes and omits some of them. Here the sample spans some 150,000 clones, approximately 86% being singletons. The TCR originated in an older woman who had recovered from COVID-19. J is TRBJ1-1 and V is TRBV19; 7 bases line up with TRBD1. Sequenced input: peripheral blood. The CDR3 sequence is CATVRHRGNTEAFF. As DNA, the CDR3 is TGTGCCACCGTGAGACACAGGGGAAACACTGAAGCTTTCTTT.